The clone carrying this T cell receptor beta chain showed up many times. This entry comes from a study of patients and donors after allogeneic stem cell transplantation. TCRdb re-analysed the RT-PCR reads in MiXCR, keeping a single row per CDR3 protein. The repertoire includes 410,000 or so distinct CDR3 sequences, under 20% of them detected once, and less than 9.5% sits in the top ten. V was pared by 6 bases and J by 6 bases, with 9 bases of the junction left unmatched. The CDR3 has 14 amino acids. CDR1 and CDR2 from the germline V gene are SQVTM and ANQGSEA. This sequence originates from a human donor who was either an allogeneic HSCT recipient or a stem cell or donor lymphocyte infusion donor (not recorded which). It is not recorded whose cells these are; they may come from a transplant donor. V is TRBV29-1 and J is TRBJ2-1, with TRBD1 identical over 9 bases. The sample taken for sequencing was blood, either unsorted or a sorted T cell fraction (not recorded which). The CDR3 sequence: CSVFSGQGGNEQFF. The CDR3 DNA sequence: TGCAGCGTGTTTTCGGGACAGGGAGGCAATGAGCAGTTCTTC.